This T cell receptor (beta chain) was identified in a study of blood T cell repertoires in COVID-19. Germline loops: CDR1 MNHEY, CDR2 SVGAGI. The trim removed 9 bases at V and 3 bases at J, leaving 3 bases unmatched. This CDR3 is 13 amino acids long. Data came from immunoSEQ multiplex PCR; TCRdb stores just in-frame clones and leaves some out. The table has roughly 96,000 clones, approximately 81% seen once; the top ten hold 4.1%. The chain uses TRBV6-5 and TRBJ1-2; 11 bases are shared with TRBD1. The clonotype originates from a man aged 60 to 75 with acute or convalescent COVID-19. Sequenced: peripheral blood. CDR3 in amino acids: CASRTGGDYGYTF. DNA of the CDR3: TGTGCCAGTAGGACAGGGGGCGACTATGGCTACACCTTC.